The 29 T cell receptor beta chains reported below all come from one sample, sequenced in a study of blood T cell repertoires in COVID-19. TCRdb keeps only in-frame clones here, not all; method: immunoSEQ multiplex PCR. The sample includes 250,000 to 350,000 clones, about nine tenths of them seen just once. The sample taken for sequencing was peripheral blood. Every receptor here comes from a young woman with COVID-19, enrolled during active disease.

V gene TRBV10-2 combines with J gene TRBJ2-2; D is perhaps TRBD2 (5 bases). The CDR3 has 17 amino acids. Trimming stripped 0 bases from V and 0 bases from J, with 11 bases between. Germline V gives CDR1 WSHSY, CDR2 SAAADI. The chain's CDR3 is CASSESSAEANTGELFF. DNA for the CDR3: TGCGCCAGCAGTGAGTCCTCAGCGGAGGCGAACACCGGGGAGCTGTTTTTT.

The gene calls are TRBV30 and TRBJ1-1; D possibly corresponds to TRBD1 (5 bases). Trimming took 2 bases from V and 1 from J, leaving 14 bases between them. This CDR3 is 15 amino acids long. The germline V gene encodes CDR1 GTSNPN and CDR2 SVGIG (reference sequence). CDR3 amino acids: CAWSFGTGGNTEAFF. Here the CDR3 DNA reads TGTGCCTGGAGTTTTGGGACCGGGGGGAACACTGAAGCTTTCTTT.

The genes are TRBV7-3 and TRBJ1-1; maybe TRBD1 (5 bases). The CDR3 loop spans 13 amino acids. Trimming removed 3 bases at V and 5 bases at J, with 10 bases between. Germline assignment: CDR1 SGHTA and CDR2 FQGTGA. The CDR3, as DNA: TGTGCCAGCAGCTTGGGGCCGAGGACTGAAGCTTTCTTT. This codes for CASSLGPRTEAFF.

This chain connects TRBV5-1 to TRBJ1-1; the match to TRBD1 covers 10 bases. V was clipped by 3 bases and J by 8 bases; unmatched bases: 7. This CDR3 is built from 14 residues. Germline assignment: CDR1 SGHRS and CDR2 YFSETQ. CDR3 protein: CASSSGQGPKEAFF. The CDR3 DNA reads as TGCGCCAGCAGCTCGGGACAGGGGCCGAAAGAAGCTTTCTTT.

V gene TRBV28 combines with J gene TRBJ1-4; D is ambiguous. The CDR3 consists of 12 residues. The germline V gene encodes CDR1 MDHEN and CDR2 SYDVKM. The ends were cut back, 6 bases at V and 10 bases at J, with 12 bases in the middle. CDR3: CASRRYTGKLFF. In DNA form, the CDR3 reads TGTGCCAGCAGGCGTTACACGGGAAAACTGTTTTTT.

The chain couples TRBV9 to TRBJ1-2; tentatively, D is TRBD1 (5 bases). Germline CDR1 SGDLS, CDR2 YYNGEE. V gave up 1 base and J gave up 7 bases, with 14 bases separating them. This CDR3 contains 14 residues. The CDR3 region has the DNA TGTGCCAGCAGCGTACTCGAAGGGGAAAGTGGCTACACCTTC. Residues: CASSVLEGESGYTF.

The V call is TRBV30, the J call TRBJ2-3, with TRBD2 matching 8 bases. The trim removed 4 bases at V and 2 bases at J, leaving 8 bases unmatched. Germline CDR1 and CDR2: GTSNPN and SVGIG (reference sequence). This CDR3 contains 15 residues. Here the CDR3 reads CAWTKSGSLTDTQYF. The CDR3 DNA reads TGTGCCTGGACCAAGAGCGGGAGTCTCACAGATACGCAGTATTTT.

This chain links TRBV24-1 with TRBJ2-1, with D unclear. Germline lookup yields CDR1 KGHDR and CDR2 SFDVKD. The CDR3 spans 16 residues. Trimming removed 6 bases at V and 2 bases at J, with 16 bases between. CDR3 bases: TGTGCCACCAGTTCTGTGGAAGCGACCCCCTACAATGAGCAGTTCTTC. Protein sequence: CATSSVEATPYNEQFF.

This clone was seen more than once but under ten times. This chain links TRBV13 with TRBJ2-3; 14 bases line up with TRBD2. V was clipped by 5 bases and J by 3 bases; unmatched bases: 7. Looked up from germline, CDR1 is PRHDT and CDR2 is FYEKMQ (reference sequence). This CDR3 region has 17 residues. This CDR3 reads CASSPGLAGEGTDTQYF. DNA of the CDR3: TGTGCCAGCAGCCCGGGACTAGCGGGAGAGGGGACAGATACGCAGTATTTT.

This sequence joins TRBV7-9 and TRBJ1-3; D is unresolved. The germline V gene encodes CDR1 SEHNR and CDR2 FQNEAQ (reference sequence). Trimming removed 5 bases from V and 8 bases from J, with 7 bases in between. The CDR3 is 11 residues long. CDR3: CASSPRDTIYF. CDR3 nucleotide sequence: TGTGCCAGCAGCCCGAGGGACACCATATATTTT.

Concerning this clone itself: At one end, the junction sequence differs from germline, possibly due to a read error. Other DNA sequences in the sample encode the same CDR3. The rearrangement links TRBV13 to TRBJ1-6; D remains unclear. This CDR3 has 15 residues. The germline gives CDR1 PRHDT, CDR2 FYEKMQ (reference sequence). CDR3 bases: TGTGCCAGCAGCCCCCTGCGGTCCTATAATTCACCCCTTCACTTT. It codes for CASSPLRSYNSPLHF.

V gene TRBV30 combines with J gene TRBJ2-1, with D maybe TRBD2 (5 bases). Trimming removed 4 bases from V and 4 bases from J, with 8 bases in between. This CDR3 has 12 amino acids. Germline-derived CDR1 and CDR2 are GTSNPN and SVGIG (reference sequence). The CDR3 loop reads CAWTGNYNEQFF. CDR3 in DNA: TGTGCCTGGACCGGGAATTACAATGAGCAGTTCTTC.

The rearrangement joins TRBV20-1 to TRBJ1-2; TRBD1 is a possible D gene (5 bases). The CDR3 has 14 amino acids. Between the trimmed V and J ends, which lost 3 bases and 3 bases, there was a span of 14 bases. Germline V gene lookup returns CDR1 DFQATT and CDR2 SNEGSKA (reference sequence). The CDR3 spells CSASLAGHHYGYTF. The CDR3, as DNA: TGCAGTGCTAGTCTGGCAGGACACCACTATGGCTACACCTTC.

This chain connects TRBV5-5 to TRBJ2-3, with 10 bases fitting TRBD2. V lost 2 bases to trimming and J lost 6 bases; unmatched junction nucleotides: 6. The CDR3 runs to 15 residues. The germline V gene encodes CDR1 SGHKS and CDR2 YYEKEE (reference sequence). CDR3 in DNA: TGTGCCAGCAGCTTTTGGCCTAGCGGGAGTGATACGCAGTATTTT. It specifies CASSFWPSGSDTQYF.

The gene calls are TRBV7-2 and TRBJ2-4, with 8 bases lining up with TRBD1. V gave up 4 bases and J gave up 8 bases; unmatched junction bases: 7. The CDR3 is made up of 14 amino acids. The V gene's germline CDR1 is SGHTA and CDR2 FQGNSA. CDR3 nucleotide sequence: TGTGCCAGCAGCTGGACAGGGCCCAGAGACATTCAGTACTTC. The encoded protein is CASSWTGPRDIQYF.

The V call is TRBV30, the J call TRBJ1-2; D gene ambiguous. Trimming took 2 bases from V and 5 from J, leaving 18 bases between them. The CDR3 has 15 residues. CDR1 and CDR2 from the germline V gene are GTSNPN and SVGIG (reference sequence). The CDR3, as DNA: TGTGCCTGGAGTAACCCCCCGGGGAGATTTTATGGCTACACCTTC. Amino acid sequence: CAWSNPPGRFYGYTF.

This clone has only one observation. V is TRBV20-1 and J is TRBJ1-6; a possible D gene is TRBD1 (6 bases). The germline V gene encodes CDR1 DFQATT and CDR2 SNEGSKA (reference sequence). V was cut by 3 bases and J by 4 bases, with 16 bases left in between. The CDR3 is 16 residues long. The CDR3 DNA follows: TGCAGTGCTAGTTTGGCGACAGGAGATTATAATTCACCCCTCCACTTT. This translates into CSASLATGDYNSPLHF.

The chain employs TRBV6-2 or TRBV6-3 and TRBJ1-2, with D perhaps TRBD1 (6 bases). With 0 bases removed from V and 8 bases from J, the gap between germline ends came to 10 bases. Germline V gene data show CDR1 as MNHEY and CDR2 as SVGEGT. The length of the CDR3 is 13 residues. The CDR3 DNA sequence: TGTGCCAGCAGTTACTCTGGACAGTCCGGCTACACCTTC. It yields the protein CASSYSGQSGYTF.

The chain recombines TRBV29-1 with TRBJ2-7; D gene unclear. Germline V gives CDR1 SQVTM, CDR2 ANQGSEA. The CDR3 length is 10 residues. Trimming shortened V by 7 bases and J by 6 bases, and 10 bases separated the two germline ends. The CDR3: CSAAEAEQYF. In DNA, the CDR3 is TGCAGCGCCGCTGAGGCCGAGCAGTACTTC.

This chain uses TRBV7-2 with TRBJ2-3; D is ambiguous. The CDR3 has 11 residues. CDR1 is SGHTA, CDR2 FQGNSA, per germline. Between the trimmed V and J ends, which lost 6 bases and 2 bases, there was a span of 3 bases. The CDR3: CASSITDTQYF. For the CDR3, the DNA is TGTGCCAGCAGTATCACAGATACGCAGTATTTT.

This clone occurred a few times. The DNA of the CDR3 is TGTGCCGGGCGGGACTCTTACGAGCAGTACTTC. This gives the protein CAGRDSYEQYF. The V gene is TRBV30, the J gene TRBJ2-7, with a possible D match to TRBD2 (6 bases). V gave up 8 bases and J gave up 4 bases, with 12 bases separating them. This CDR3 contains 11 residues. Per germline, CDR1 GTSNPN and CDR2 SVGIG (reference sequence).

V is TRBV19 and J is TRBJ1-5; tentatively, D is TRBD1 (5 bases). Trimming left V 3 bases short and J 4 bases short, with 13 bases between. Germline V CDR1 and CDR2: LNHDA, SQIVND (reference sequence). There are 15 residues in the CDR3. CDR3 loop: CASSMGQGRNQPQHF. CDR3 nucleotides: TGTGCCAGTAGTATGGGGCAGGGTCGAAATCAGCCCCAGCATTTT.

The chain employs TRBV4-3 and TRBJ2-1, with 11 bases matching TRBD2. The CDR3 contains 16 residues. V trimming: 5 bases; J trimming: 4 bases; junction bases outside the gene matches: 7. Germline V CDR1 and CDR2: LGHNA, YSLEER. The CDR3 nucleotides are TGCGCCAGCAGCTCCCGCCTAGCGGGAGGATACAATGAGCAGTTCTTC. Its protein is CASSSRLAGGYNEQFF.

Only one count was recorded for this clone. The V and J genes are TRBV30 and TRBJ1-1; possible D gene TRBD1, 6 bases. The germline CDR1 and CDR2 sequences are GTSNPN and SVGIG (reference sequence). Trimming shortened V by 1 base and J by 1 base, and 10 bases separated the two germline ends. The CDR3 is 14 residues long. The DNA of the CDR3 is TGTGCCTGGAGTGGGGGGCTCGGGAACACTGAAGCTTTCTTT. Translation: CAWSGGLGNTEAFF.

V and J are TRBV6-6 and TRBJ1-3; TRBD1 matches at 9 bases. The V segment lost 4 bases and the J segment 0 bases; nucleotides outside the gene matches: 4. This CDR3 is built from 16 residues. The germline V gene has CDR1 MNHNY and CDR2 SVGAGI (reference sequence). The DNA of the CDR3 is TGTGCCAGCAGTTCACGGACAGGGGACTCTGGAAACACCATATATTTT. Amino acid sequence: CASSSRTGDSGNTIYF.

This chain joins TRBV12-2 and TRBJ1-6. TRBV12-2 is classified as a pseudogene. The CDR3 contains 16 residues. CDR3 sequence (DNA): TGTGCAAGTCGCCCCAGACTAAGCTCCTATAATTCACCCCTCCACTTT. This gives the protein CASRPRLSSYNSPLHF.

The chain couples TRBV10-3 to TRBJ2-1, with D hard to call. V was cut by 3 bases and J by 7 bases, with 7 bases left in between. The CDR3 length is 12 residues. Germline V gene sequence: CDR1 ENHRY, CDR2 SYGVKD. CDR3 in DNA: TGTGCCATCAGTGACTTCACTAATGAGCAGTTCTTC. Amino acid sequence: CAISDFTNEQFF.

The J gene is TRBJ1-6, the V gene TRBV28, with D possibly TRBD1 on 6 matching bases. The CDR3 spans 17 residues. Germline values: CDR1 MDHEN, CDR2 SYDVKM. The germline V and J ends were trimmed by 2 bases and 2 bases, with 13 bases remaining between them. The DNA for the CDR3 is TGTGCCAGCAGTTTACAGGGGACGTCTCCCTATAATTCACCCCTCCACTTT. Translation: CASSLQGTSPYNSPLHF.

V is TRBV5-5 and J is TRBJ2-2; TRBD1 might be the D (6 bases). Germline V gene lookup returns CDR1 SGHKS and CDR2 YYEKEE (reference sequence). This CDR3 is 13 amino acids long. Trimming pared 4 bases from V and 5 bases from J, leaving 9 bases between. DNA for the CDR3: TGTGCCAGCAGCGCAACAGGGACCGGGGAGCTGTTTTTT. Its protein product is CASSATGTGELFF.